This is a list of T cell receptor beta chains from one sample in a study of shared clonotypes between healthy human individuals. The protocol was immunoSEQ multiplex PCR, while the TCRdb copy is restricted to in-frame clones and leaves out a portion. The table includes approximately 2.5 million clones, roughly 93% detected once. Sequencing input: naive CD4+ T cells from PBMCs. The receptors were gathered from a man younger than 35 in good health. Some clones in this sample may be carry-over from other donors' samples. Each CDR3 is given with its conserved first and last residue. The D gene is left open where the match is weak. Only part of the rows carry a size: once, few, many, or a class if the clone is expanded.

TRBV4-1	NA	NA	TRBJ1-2	CASSQAYNRNYGYTF	TGCGCCAGCAGCCAAGCCTATAACAGGAACTATGGCTACACCTTC
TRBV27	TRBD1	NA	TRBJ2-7	CASSLVGTGYRSYEQYF	TGTGCCAGCAGTTTAGTTGGGACAGGATATCGTTCCTACGAGCAGTACTTC
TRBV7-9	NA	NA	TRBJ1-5	CASSLVVTGGAGNQPQHF	TGTGCCAGCAGCTTAGTCGTAACTGGGGGGGCAGGCAATCAGCCCCAGCATTTT
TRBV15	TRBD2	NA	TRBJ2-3	CATSRGLAASTDTQYF	TGTGCCACCAGCAGAGGGCTAGCGGCTAGCACAGATACGCAGTATTTT
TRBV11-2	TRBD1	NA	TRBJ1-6	CASSLGGQRNSPLHF	TGTGCCAGCAGCTTAGGGGGACAGAGGAATTCACCCCTCCACTTT
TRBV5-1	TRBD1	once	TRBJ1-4	CASSSNNRGLNEKLFF	TGCGCCAGCAGCTCAAACAACAGGGGATTAAATGAAAAACTGTTTTTT
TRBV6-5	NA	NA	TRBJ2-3	CASRLTPHSTDTQYF	TGTGCCAGCAGACTGACACCACATAGCACAGATACGCAGTATTTT
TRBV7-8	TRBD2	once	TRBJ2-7	CASSLRLADEYEQYF	TGTGCCAGCAGCCTCAGACTAGCGGACGAGTACGAGCAGTACTTC
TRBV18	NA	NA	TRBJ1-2	CASSPPALGPSYGYTF	TGTGCCAGCTCACCACCGGCGTTGGGACCCAGCTATGGCTACACCTTC
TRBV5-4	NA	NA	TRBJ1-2	CASSSRDIYGNTF	TGTGCCAGCAGCTCAAGGGACATTTACGGCAACACCTTC
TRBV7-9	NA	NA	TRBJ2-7	CASSLLGYYEQYF	TGTGCCAGCAGCTTACTGGGATACTACGAGCAGTACTTC
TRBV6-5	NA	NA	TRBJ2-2	CASSLTGTGELFF	TGTGCCAGCAGTTTGACAGGCACCGGGGAGCTGTTTTTT
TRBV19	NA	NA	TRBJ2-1	CASRSGAGTYNEQFF	TGTGCCAGTAGGTCGGGGGCAGGCACCTACAATGAGCAGTTCTTC
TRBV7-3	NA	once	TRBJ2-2	CASSLVGASGELFF	TGTGCCAGCAGCTTAGTTGGGGCGAGCGGGGAGCTGTTTTTT
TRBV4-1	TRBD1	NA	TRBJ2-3	CASSPRTGSTDTQYF	TGCGCCAGCAGCCCCCGGACAGGTTCCACAGATACGCAGTATTTT
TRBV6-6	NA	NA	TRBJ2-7	CASSSNYEQYF	TGTGCCAGCAGTTCGAATTACGAGCAGTACTTC
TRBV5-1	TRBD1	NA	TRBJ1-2	CASALQGANYGYTF	TGCGCCAGCGCTCTACAGGGGGCTAACTATGGCTACACCTTC
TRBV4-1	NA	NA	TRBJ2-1	CASSQEGSGQQFF	TGCGCCAGCAGCCAAGAGGGGAGCGGTCAGCAGTTCTTC
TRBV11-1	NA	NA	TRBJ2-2	CASSFSGGLALITGELFF	TGTGCCAGCAGCTTTAGTGGAGGGTTAGCGCTTATCACCGGGGAGCTGTTTTTT
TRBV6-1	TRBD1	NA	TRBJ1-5	CASSANRGLRYSNQPQHF	TGTGCCAGCAGTGCGAACAGGGGGTTACGATATAGCAATCAGCCCCAGCATTTT
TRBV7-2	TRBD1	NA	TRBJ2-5	CASSLRTGAYQETQYF	TGTGCCAGCAGCTTAAGGACAGGAGCCTATCAAGAGACCCAGTACTTC
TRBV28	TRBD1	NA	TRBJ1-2	CASSPPGQGDGYTF	TGTGCCAGCAGTCCCCCGGGACAGGGAGATGGCTACACCTTC
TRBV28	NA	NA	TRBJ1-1	CASSLQGLEAFF	TGTGCCAGCAGTCTCCAGGGGCTGGAAGCTTTCTTT
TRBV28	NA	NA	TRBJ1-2	CASSLAAGLNYGYTF	TGTGCCAGCAGTTTAGCTGCGGGGCTTAACTATGGCTACACCTTC
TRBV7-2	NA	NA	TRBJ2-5	CASSLAHGAQETQYF	TGTGCCAGCAGCTTAGCCCACGGGGCCCAAGAGACCCAGTACTTC
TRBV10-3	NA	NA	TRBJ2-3	CASGSQDTQYF	TGTGCCTCAGGATCCCAAGATACGCAGTATTTT
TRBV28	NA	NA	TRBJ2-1	CASSLSQAQQFF	TGTGCCAGCAGTTTATCCCAGGCCCAGCAGTTCTTC